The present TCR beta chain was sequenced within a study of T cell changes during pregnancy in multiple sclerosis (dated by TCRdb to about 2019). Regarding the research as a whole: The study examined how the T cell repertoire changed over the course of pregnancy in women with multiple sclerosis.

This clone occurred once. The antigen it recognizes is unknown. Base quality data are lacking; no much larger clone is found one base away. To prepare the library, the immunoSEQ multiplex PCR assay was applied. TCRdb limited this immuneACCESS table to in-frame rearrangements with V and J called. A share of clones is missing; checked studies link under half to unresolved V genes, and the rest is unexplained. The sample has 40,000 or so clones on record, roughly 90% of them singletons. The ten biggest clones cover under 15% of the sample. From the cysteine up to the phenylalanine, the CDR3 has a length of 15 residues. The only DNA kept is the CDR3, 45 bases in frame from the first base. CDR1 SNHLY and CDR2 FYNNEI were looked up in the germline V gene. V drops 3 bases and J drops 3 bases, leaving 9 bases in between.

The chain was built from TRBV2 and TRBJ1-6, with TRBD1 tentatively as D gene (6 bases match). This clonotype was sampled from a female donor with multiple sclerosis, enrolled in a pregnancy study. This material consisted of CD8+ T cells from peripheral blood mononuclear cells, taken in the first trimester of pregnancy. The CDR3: CASSDMTGYNSPLHF. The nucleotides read TGTGCCAGCAGTGATATGACAGGCTATAATTCACCCCTCCACTTT.